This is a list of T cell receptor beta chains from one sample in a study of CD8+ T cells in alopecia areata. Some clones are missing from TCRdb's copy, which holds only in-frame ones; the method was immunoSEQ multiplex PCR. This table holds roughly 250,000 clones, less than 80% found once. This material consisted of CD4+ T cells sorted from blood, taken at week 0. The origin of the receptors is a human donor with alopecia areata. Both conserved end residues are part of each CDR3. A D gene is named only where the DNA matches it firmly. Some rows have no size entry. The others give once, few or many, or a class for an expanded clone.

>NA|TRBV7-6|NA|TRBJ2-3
CASSPAGSQADTQYF
TGTGCCAGCAGCCCAGCCGGGTCTCAGGCAGATACGCAGTATTTT
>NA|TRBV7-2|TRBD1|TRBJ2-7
CASGQVYEQYF
TGTGCCAGCGGACAGGTATACGAGCAGTACTTC
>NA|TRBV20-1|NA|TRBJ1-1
CSAPERGEAFF
TGCAGTGCACCCGAGAGGGGTGAAGCTTTCTTT
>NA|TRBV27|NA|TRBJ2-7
CASKVIGTREQYF
TGTGCCAGCAAGGTAATTGGTACACGCGAGCAGTACTTC
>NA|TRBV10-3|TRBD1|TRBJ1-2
CAISNTGVDGYTF
TGTGCCATCAGCAATACAGGGGTAGATGGCTACACCTTC
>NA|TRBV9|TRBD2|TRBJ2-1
CASSVVASGGHNEQFF
TGTGCCAGCAGCGTAGTAGCAAGCGGGGGCCACAATGAGCAGTTCTTC
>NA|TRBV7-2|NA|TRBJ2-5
CASSLGRLETQYF
TGTGCCAGCAGCTTAGGCAGGCTGGAGACCCAGTACTTC
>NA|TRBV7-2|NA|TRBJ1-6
CASSFRVRSPLHF
TGTGCCAGCAGCTTTAGGGTTCGGTCACCCCTCCACTTT
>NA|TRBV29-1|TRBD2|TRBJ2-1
CSVVDGGYNEQFF
TGCAGCGTTGTCGACGGGGGGTACAATGAGCAGTTCTTC
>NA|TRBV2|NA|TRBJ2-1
CATYYNEQFF
TGTGCCACTTACTACAATGAGCAGTTCTTC
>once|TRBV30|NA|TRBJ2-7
CAWSRGPTAYEQYF
TGTGCCTGGAGTAGGGGCCCGACGGCCTACGAGCAGTACTTC
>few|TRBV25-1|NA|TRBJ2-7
CASRRDGSSYEQYF
TGTGCCAGCAGGAGGGACGGGAGCTCCTACGAGCAGTACTTC
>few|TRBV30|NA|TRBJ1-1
CAWSVLMESKAFF
TGTGCCTGGAGTGTATTGATGGAAAGCAAAGCTTTCTTT
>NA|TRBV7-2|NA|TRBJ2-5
CASSLVWQGETQYF
TGTGCCAGCAGCTTAGTATGGCAGGGGGAGACCCAGTACTTC
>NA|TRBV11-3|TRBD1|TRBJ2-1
CASSPTGQGGTEQFF
TGTGCCAGCAGCCCAACGGGACAGGGGGGGACTGAGCAGTTCTTC
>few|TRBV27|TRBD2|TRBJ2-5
CASSPRTSGGQETQYF
TGTGCCAGCAGTCCCAGGACTAGCGGGGGCCAAGAGACCCAGTACTTC
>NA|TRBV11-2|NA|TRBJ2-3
CASSGLQGLGTTDTQYF
TGTGCCAGCAGCGGCCTACAGGGTCTGGGGACCACAGATACGCAGTATTTT
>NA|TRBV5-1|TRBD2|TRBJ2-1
CASSSQSSGDYYNEQFF
TGCGCCAGCAGCTCCCAGAGTAGCGGGGATTACTACAATGAGCAGTTCTTC
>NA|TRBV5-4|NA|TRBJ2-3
CASSQGSPTDTQYF
TGTGCCAGCAGCCAAGGGTCCCCCACAGATACGCAGTATTTT
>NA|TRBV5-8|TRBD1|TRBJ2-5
CASSFRDRGAQYF
TGTGCCAGCAGCTTCCGGGACAGGGGAGCCCAGTACTTC
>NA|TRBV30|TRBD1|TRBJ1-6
CAWAGTGDSPLHF
TGTGCCTGGGCCGGGACAGGGGATTCACCCCTCCACTTT
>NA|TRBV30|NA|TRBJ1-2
CAWSPGIGYTF
TGTGCCTGGAGTCCTGGGATTGGCTACACCTTC
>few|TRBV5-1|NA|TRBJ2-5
CASSLAETQYF
TGCGCCAGCAGCTTGGCGGAGACCCAGTACTTC
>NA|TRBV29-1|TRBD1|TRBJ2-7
CSVAGQGSYEQYF
TGCAGCGTTGCTGGACAGGGGTCCTACGAGCAGTACTTC
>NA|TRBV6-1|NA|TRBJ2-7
CASGLAYEQYF
TGTGCCAGCGGACTCGCCTACGAGCAGTACTTC
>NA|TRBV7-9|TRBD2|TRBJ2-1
CASSPGGGRRDDEQFF
TGTGCCAGCAGCCCTGGGGGAGGGCGGCGAGACGATGAGCAGTTCTTC
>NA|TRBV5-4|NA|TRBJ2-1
CASSLAPGRDVEQFF
TGTGCCAGCAGCTTGGCGCCTGGTCGTGATGTTGAGCAGTTCTTC
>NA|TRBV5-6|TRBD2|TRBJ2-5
CASSFLSLGRAQETQYF
TGTGCCAGCAGCTTCTTATCTTTGGGGAGGGCCCAAGAGACCCAGTACTTC
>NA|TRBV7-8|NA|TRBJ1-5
CASSTLYSNQPQHF
TGTGCCAGCAGCACACTGTATAGCAATCAGCCCCAGCATTTT
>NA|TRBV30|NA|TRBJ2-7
CAWRAVGAREQYF
TGTGCCTGGAGAGCCGTGGGGGCGAGGGAGCAGTACTTC
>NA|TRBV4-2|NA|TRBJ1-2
CASSQGGIDGYTF
TGTGCCAGCAGCCAAGGCGGGATTGATGGCTACACCTTC
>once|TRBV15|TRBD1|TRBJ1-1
CATSRTGTANTEAFF
TGTGCCACCAGCAGAACCGGGACAGCCAACACTGAAGCTTTCTTT
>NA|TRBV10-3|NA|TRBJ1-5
CAISESAATSNQPQHF
TGTGCCATCAGTGAGTCGGCTGCTACTAGCAATCAGCCCCAGCATTTT
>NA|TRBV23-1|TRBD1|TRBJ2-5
CASSQSPDRGRREETQYF
TGCGCCAGCAGTCAATCGCCGGACAGGGGGCGCCGGGAAGAGACCCAGTACTTC
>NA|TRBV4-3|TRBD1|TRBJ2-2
CASSRGQGAGELFF
TGCGCCAGCAGTCGCGGACAGGGGGCCGGGGAGCTGTTTTTT
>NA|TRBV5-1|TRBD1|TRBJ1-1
CASSTTGMMNTEAFF
TGCGCCAGCAGCACGACAGGGATGATGAACACTGAAGCTTTCTTT
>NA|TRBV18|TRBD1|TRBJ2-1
CASSPPDRGNEQFF
TGTGCCAGCTCACCACCCGACAGGGGAAATGAGCAGTTCTTC
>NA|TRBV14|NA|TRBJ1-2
CASSQDWQAYGYTF
TGTGCCAGCAGCCAAGACTGGCAGGCCTATGGCTACACCTTC
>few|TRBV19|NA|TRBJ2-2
CASSLGPNTGELFF
TGTGCCAGTAGTTTGGGGCCAAACACCGGGGAGCTGTTTTTT
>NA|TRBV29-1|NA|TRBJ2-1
CSVESPRGNVHNEQFF
TGCAGCGTTGAAAGCCCGCGGGGCAATGTTCACAATGAGCAGTTCTTC
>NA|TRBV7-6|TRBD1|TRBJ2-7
CASSGFETGGEQYF
TGTGCCAGCAGCGGCTTTGAGACAGGGGGCGAGCAGTACTTC